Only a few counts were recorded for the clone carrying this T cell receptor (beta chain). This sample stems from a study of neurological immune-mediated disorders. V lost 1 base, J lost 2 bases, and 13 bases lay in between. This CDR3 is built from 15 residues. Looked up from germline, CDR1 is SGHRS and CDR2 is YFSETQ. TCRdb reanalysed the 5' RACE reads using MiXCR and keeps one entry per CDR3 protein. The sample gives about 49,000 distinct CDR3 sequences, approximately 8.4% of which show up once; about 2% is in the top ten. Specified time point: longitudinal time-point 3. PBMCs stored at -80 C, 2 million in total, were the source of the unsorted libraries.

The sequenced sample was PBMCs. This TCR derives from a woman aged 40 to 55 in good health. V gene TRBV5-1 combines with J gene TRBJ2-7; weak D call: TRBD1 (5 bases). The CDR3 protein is CASSLMSDKTYEQYF. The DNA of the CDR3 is TGCGCCAGCAGCTTGATGTCGGACAAGACCTACGAGCAGTACTTC. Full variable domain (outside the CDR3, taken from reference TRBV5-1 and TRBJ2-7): KAGVTQTPRYLIKTRGQQVTLSCSPISGHRSVSWYQQTPGQGLQFLFEYFSETQRNKGNFPGRFSGRQFSNSRSEMNVSTLELGDSALYLCASSLMSDKTYEQYFGPGTRLTVT.